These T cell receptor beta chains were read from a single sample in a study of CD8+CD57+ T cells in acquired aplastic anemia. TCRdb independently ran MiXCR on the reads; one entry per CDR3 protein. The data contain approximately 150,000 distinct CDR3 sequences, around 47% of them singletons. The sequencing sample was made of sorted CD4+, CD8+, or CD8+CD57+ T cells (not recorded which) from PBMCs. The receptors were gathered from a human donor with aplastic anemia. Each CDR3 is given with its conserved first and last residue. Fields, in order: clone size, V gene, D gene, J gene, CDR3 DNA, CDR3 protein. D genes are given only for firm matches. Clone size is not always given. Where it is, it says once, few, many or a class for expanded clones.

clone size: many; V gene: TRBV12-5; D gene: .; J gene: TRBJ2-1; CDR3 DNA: TGTGCTAGTGGTTTGGGGTTTGTTGAGTACAATGAGCAGTTCTTC; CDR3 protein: CASGLGFVEYNEQFF
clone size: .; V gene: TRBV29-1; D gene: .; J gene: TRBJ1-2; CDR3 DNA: TGCAGCGTTGGGCCCAGGCTAGGTGGCTACACCTTC; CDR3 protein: CSVGPRLGGYTF
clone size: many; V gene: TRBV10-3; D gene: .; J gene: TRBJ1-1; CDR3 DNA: TGTGCCATCAGTGAGTCAACGCCGAACACTGAAGCTTTCTTT; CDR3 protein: CAISESTPNTEAFF
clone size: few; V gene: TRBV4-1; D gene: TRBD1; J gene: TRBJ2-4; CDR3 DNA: TGCGCCAGCAGCCCCCTGGACAGGGAAAGTAACATTCAGTACTTC; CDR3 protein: CASSPLDRESNIQYF
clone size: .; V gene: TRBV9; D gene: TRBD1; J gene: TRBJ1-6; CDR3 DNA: TGTGCCAGCAGCGTATCATCTGAGGGGGCCGGCTCACCCCTCCACTTT; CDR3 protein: CASSVSSEGAGSPLHF
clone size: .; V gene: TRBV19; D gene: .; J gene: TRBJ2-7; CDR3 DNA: TGTGCCAGTAGTATAGGAGTGGGACTCAATCGCCTCTACTTC; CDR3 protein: CASSIGVGLNRLYF
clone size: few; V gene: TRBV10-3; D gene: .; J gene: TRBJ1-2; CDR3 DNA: TGTGCCATCAGTGGGGGAGGCAGAACTAACTATGGCTACACCTTC; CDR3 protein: CAISGGGRTNYGYTF
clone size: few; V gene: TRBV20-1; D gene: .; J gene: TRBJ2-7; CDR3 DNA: TGCAGTGCTAGGGGGGCAGGGACCGGCGAGCAGTACTTC; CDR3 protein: CSARGAGTGEQYF
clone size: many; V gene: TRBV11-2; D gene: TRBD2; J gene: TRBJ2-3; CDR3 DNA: TGTGCCAGCAGCTTTAGCGGGGGCCCAGATACGCAGTATTTT; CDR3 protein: CASSFSGGPDTQYF
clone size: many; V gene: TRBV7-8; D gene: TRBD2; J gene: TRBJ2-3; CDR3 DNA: TGTGCCAGCCGAACGACTAGCGGGAGGTCAGATACGCAGTATTTT; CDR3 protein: CASRTTSGRSDTQYF
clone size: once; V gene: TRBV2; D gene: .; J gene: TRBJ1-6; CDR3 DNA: TGTGCCAGCAACCAGGGAGAAGGGAATAATTCACCCCTCCACTTT; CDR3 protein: CASNQGEGNNSPLHF
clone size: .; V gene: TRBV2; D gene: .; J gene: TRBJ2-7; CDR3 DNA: TGTGCCAGCAGTGAACAGGGGTGGTACGAGCAGTACTTC; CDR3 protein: CASSEQGWYEQYF
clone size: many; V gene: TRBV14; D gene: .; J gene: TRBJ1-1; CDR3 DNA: TGTGCCAGCAGCCACAGGACTGGGAACACTGAAGCTTTCTTT; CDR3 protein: CASSHRTGNTEAFF
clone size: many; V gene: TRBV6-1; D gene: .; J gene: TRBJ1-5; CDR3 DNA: TGTGCCAGCAGCGAGACACCACGAAATCAGCCCCAGCATTTT; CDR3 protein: CASSETPRNQPQHF
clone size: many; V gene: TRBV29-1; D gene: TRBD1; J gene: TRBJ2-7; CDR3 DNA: TGCAGCGTCCGGGGACAGGGGAAAAACGAGCAGTACTTC; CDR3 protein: CSVRGQGKNEQYF
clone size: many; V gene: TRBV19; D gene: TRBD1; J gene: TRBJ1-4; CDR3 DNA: TGTGCCAGTAGTACCTCACAGGGGGCGCGGTGGGAAAAACTGTTTTTT; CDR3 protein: CASSTSQGARWEKLFF
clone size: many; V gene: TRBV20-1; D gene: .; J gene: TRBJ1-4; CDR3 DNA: TGCAGTGCTCCCGTGGGTCTTGGGCATGAAAAACTGTTTTTT; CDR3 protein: CSAPVGLGHEKLFF
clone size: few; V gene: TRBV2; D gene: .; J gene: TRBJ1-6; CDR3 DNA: TGTGCCAGCACAGGCCAACCTTATAATTCACCCCTCCACTTT; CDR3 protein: CASTGQPYNSPLHF